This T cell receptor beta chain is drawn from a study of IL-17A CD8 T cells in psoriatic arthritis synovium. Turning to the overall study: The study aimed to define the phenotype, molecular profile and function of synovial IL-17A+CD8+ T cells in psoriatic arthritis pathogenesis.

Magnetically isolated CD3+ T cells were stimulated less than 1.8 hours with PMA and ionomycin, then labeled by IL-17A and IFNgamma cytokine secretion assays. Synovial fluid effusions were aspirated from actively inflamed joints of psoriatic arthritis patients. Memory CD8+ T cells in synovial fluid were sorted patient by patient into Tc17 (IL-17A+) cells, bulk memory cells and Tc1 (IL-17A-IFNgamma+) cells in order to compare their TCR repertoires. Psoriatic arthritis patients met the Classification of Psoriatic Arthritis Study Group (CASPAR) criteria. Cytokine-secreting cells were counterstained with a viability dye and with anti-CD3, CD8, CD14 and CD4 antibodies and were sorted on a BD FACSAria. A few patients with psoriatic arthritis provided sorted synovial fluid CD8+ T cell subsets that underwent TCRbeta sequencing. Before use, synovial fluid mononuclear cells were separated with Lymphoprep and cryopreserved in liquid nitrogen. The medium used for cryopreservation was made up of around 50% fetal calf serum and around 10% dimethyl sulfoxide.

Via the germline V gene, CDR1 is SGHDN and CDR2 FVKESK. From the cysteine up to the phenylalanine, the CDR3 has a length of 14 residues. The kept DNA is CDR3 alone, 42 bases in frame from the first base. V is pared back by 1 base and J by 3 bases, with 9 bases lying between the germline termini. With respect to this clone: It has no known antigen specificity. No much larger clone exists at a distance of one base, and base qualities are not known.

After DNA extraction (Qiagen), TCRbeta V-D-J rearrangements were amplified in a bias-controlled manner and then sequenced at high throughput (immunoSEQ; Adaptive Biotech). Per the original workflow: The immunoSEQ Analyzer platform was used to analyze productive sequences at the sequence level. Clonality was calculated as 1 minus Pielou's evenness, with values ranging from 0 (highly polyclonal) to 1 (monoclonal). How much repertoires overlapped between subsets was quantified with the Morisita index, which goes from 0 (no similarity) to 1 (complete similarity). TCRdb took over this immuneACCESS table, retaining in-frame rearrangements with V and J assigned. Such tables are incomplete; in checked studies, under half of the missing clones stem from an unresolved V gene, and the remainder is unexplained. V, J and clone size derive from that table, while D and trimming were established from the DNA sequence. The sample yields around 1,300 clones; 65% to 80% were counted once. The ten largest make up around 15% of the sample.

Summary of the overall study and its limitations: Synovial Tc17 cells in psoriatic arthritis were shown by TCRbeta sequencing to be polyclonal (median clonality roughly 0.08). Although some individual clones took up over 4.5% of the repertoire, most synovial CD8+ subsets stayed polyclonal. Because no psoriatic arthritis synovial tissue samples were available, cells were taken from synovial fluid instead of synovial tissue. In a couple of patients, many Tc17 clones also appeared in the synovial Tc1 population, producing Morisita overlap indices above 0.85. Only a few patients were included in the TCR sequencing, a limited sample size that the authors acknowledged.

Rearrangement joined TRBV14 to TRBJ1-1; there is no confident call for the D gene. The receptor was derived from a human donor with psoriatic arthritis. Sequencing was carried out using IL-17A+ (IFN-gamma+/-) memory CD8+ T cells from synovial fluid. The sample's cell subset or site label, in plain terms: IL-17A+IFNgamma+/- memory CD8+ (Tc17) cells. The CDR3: CASSQVGGYTEAFF. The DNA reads TGTGCCAGCAGCCAAGTAGGAGGGTACACTGAAGCTTTCTTT.